This T cell receptor beta chain was sequenced in a study of blood T cells in healthy people across ages. The study, taken as a whole, reports: A roughly linear fall in TCR beta diversity per million T cells was seen with increasing age. It was found that TCR beta diversity correlated strongly with the percentage of naive T cells.

A J-beta primer mix and a sample-barcoded 5' primer were used in a second PCR of roughly 6 to 11 cycles. MiXCR was run by TCRdb on the 5' RACE reads, yielding one entry per CDR3 protein. This table holds 800,000 to 950,000 distinct CDR3 sequences, 25% to 30% found once. The sample holds a few counts of this clonotype. The antigen remains undetermined. The V and J ends lost 5 bases and 3 bases, in that order; junction bases with no gene match: 8. This CDR3 spans 14 amino acids. Germline loops: CDR1 SGHRS, CDR2 YFSETQ. These data were also filed under a second study, of T cells of mothers and their children. From that study: Once extracted, all RNA went into cDNA synthesis at around 1.6 ug per 15 ul. The study obtained over 8.5 million TCR beta CDR3 reads per mother and some 3 million per child.

This chain links TRBV5-1 with TRBJ2-7; 7 bases match TRBD1. This clonotype originated in a woman aged 40 to 55 in good health. The sample consisted of blood. CDR3 DNA sequence: TGCGCCAGCAGGGGGCCCGGGACAGTCTACGAGCAGTACTTC. Translated: CASRGPGTVYEQYF.